Listed here are 5 T cell receptor beta chains from one sample, sequenced in a study of blood T cell repertoires in COVID-19. Some clones are missing from TCRdb's copy, which holds only in-frame ones; the method was immunoSEQ multiplex PCR. In the table there are a few hundred thousand clones, roughly 90% of which are singletons. The specimen sequenced was peripheral blood. All receptors derive from a woman between 25 and 40 years old with COVID-19, enrolled during active disease.

The CDR3 region has the DNA TGTGCCAGCATAGGACACTATACCTACAATGAGCAGTTCTTC. It encodes CASIGHYTYNEQFF. The chain combines TRBV6-5 with TRBJ2-1, with D tentatively TRBD1 (5 bases). From germline, CDR1 is MNHEY and CDR2 SVGAGI. The V gene lost 7 bases and the J gene lost 2 bases, with 12 bases spanning the gap. The CDR3 runs 14 residues.

With respect to this clone: The identical CDR3 is also encoded by other nucleotide sequences in the sample. This chain connects TRBV7-9 to TRBJ2-2; D is uncertain. In germline, CDR1 is SEHNR, CDR2 FQNEAQ (reference sequence). V was shortened by 5 bases and J by 4 bases, with 5 bases between the two germline ends. This CDR3 has 12 amino acids. CDR3 sequence: CASSLSTGELFF. The DNA for the CDR3 is TGTGCCAGCAGCCTCAGCACCGGGGAGCTGTTTTTT.

In its sample, this clone was seen once. The J gene is TRBJ2-1, the V gene TRBV28; TRBD2 matches at 10 bases. There are 15 residues in the CDR3. The germline gives CDR1 MDHEN, CDR2 SYDVKM. V was pared by 3 bases and J by 8 bases, with 7 bases of the junction left unmatched. The CDR3 region has the DNA TGTGCCAGCAGTTTGAGGACTAGCGGTTGGGATGAGCAGTTCTTC. Translated, it gives CASSLRTSGWDEQFF.

This clone occurred once. The chain is built from TRBV6-5 and TRBJ1-3; 7 positions agree with TRBD1. V gave up 5 bases and J gave up 4 bases; unmatched junction bases: 5. CDR1 and CDR2 (germline): MNHEY, SVGAGI. The length of the CDR3 is 14 residues. Here the CDR3 DNA reads TGTGCCAGCAGTCCTCGGACAGGAGGAAACACCATATATTTT. This sequence encodes CASSPRTGGNTIYF.

The chain couples TRBV30 to TRBJ1-5; tentatively, D is TRBD1 (5 bases). The CDR3 runs 15 residues. Germline V gene sequence: CDR1 GTSNPN, CDR2 SVGIG (reference sequence). The germline V and J ends were trimmed by 3 bases and 2 bases, with 14 bases remaining between them. The CDR3 region is CAWSRAGYGNQPQHF. CDR3 sequence (DNA): TGTGCCTGGAGCCGGGCAGGGTACGGCAATCAGCCCCAGCATTTT.